Shown below are 32 T cell receptor beta chains from a single sample sequenced in a study of T-cell reconstitution after alpha-beta-depleted transplantation in children. This sample's TCRbeta library carried unique molecular identifier barcodes. TCRdb independently ran MiXCR on the PCR reads; one entry per CDR3 protein. The table lists about 76,000 distinct CDR3 sequences, 11% to 15% of them singletons. The sequencing used PBMCs, mostly from graft donor cells, collected 180 days after TCRalphabeta/CD19-depleted stem cell transplant. The receptor set was obtained from a male patient aged 2-9 years who had a stem cell transplant for acute lymphoblastic leukemia, so the T cells may come from the graft donor.

This chain connects TRBV28 to TRBJ2-7; 7 bases align to TRBD1. The CDR3 totals 15 residues. Germline CDR1 MDHEN, CDR2 SYDVKM. V dropped 5 bases and J dropped 3; count of bases not matched to a gene: 10. The CDR3 nucleotides are TGTGCCAGCAGTCCGCCCCCGACAGGGCTCTACGAGCAGTACTTC. It is translated as CASSPPPTGLYEQYF. Using reference TRBV28 and TRBJ2-7 for the parts outside the CDR3, the full variable domain is DVKVTQSSRYLVKRTGEKVFLECVQDMDHENMFWYRQDPGLGLRLIYFSYDVKMKEKGDIPEGYSVSREKKERFSLILESASTNQTSMYLCASSPPPTGLYEQYFGPGTRLTVT.

The chain has TRBV20-1 and TRBJ2-5; a weak D match, TRBD2 (5 bases). The V end was cut by 2 bases, the J end by 9 bases, with 16 bases between. Germline CDR1 and CDR2: DFQATT and SNEGSKA (reference sequence). The CDR3 runs to 13 residues. CDR3 sequence (DNA): TGCAGTGCTAGAAGGCCTCCCGTCGGGGCCCAGTACTTC. Translation gives CSARRPPVGAQYF.

This clonotype was detected a few times. The V gene is TRBV20-1, the J gene TRBJ2-7, with TRBD2 identical over 14 bases. The ends lost 1 base at V and 4 bases at J; junction bases unmatched: 12. The CDR3 sequence is 18 residues long. Germline V gene sequence: CDR1 DFQATT, CDR2 SNEGSKA (reference sequence). The CDR3, as DNA: TGCAGTGCTAGAGGTCTGGGACTAGCGGGAGACCCAGTGTACGAGCAGTACTTC. Translating gives CSARGLGLAGDPVYEQYF.

This rearrangement joins TRBV7-6 to TRBJ1-1, with TRBD1 as a possible D gene (5 bases). The CDR3 length is 15 residues. V shed 2 bases and J shed 5 bases, with 15 bases lying between them. CDR1 and CDR2 (germline): SGHVS, FNYEAQ. Here the CDR3 DNA reads TGTGCCAGCAGCTTAAAGGCTCAGGGATGGACTGAAGCTTTCTTT. Protein product: CASSLKAQGWTEAFF.

This clonotype came up a few times. The CDR3 region is CSAREFSGANVLTF. Written as DNA, the CDR3 is TGCAGTGCTAGGGAGTTCTCTGGGGCCAACGTCCTGACTTTC. The chain links TRBV20-1 to TRBJ2-6; D not certain. Germline V gives CDR1 DFQATT, CDR2 SNEGSKA (reference sequence). The CDR3 contains 14 residues. With 3 bases removed from V and 0 bases from J, the gap between germline ends came to 6 bases.

This chain connects TRBV28 to TRBJ2-7; 9 bases are a match to TRBD2. CDR3 length equals 15 residues. The junction had 7 bases not matched to a gene; V was cut back by 2 bases and J by 5 bases. Germline V gene sequence: CDR1 MDHEN, CDR2 SYDVKM. The CDR3, as DNA: TGTGCCAGCAGTTTAAGGGGCGGGAGGGGAGACGAGCAGTACTTC. It is translated as CASSLRGGRGDEQYF.

The rearrangement uses TRBV7-3 and TRBJ2-1; possible D gene TRBD2, 6 bases. Germline-derived CDR1 and CDR2 are SGHTA and FQGTGA. The CDR3 spans 17 residues. Trimming shortened V by 1 base and J by 0 bases, and 13 bases separated the two germline ends. CDR3 amino acids: CASSLRRDQSSYNEQFF. The CDR3 DNA reads as TGTGCCAGCAGCTTAAGGCGGGACCAAAGCTCCTACAATGAGCAGTTCTTC.

This clonotype has only a few counts. V and J are TRBV20-1 and TRBJ2-5; no reliable D call. With 2 bases removed from V and 1 base from J, the gap between germline ends came to 5 bases. The V gene's germline CDR1 is DFQATT and CDR2 SNEGSKA (reference sequence). CDR3 length: 12 residues. CDR3 coding DNA: TGCAGTGCTAGACAGGTCCAAGAGACCCAGTACTTC. Protein product: CSARQVQETQYF.

V gene TRBV7-9 combines with J gene TRBJ2-1; 9 bases are a match to TRBD2. The length of the CDR3 is 16 residues. The trim removed 5 bases at V and 1 base at J, leaving 6 bases unmatched. The germline CDR1 and CDR2 sequences are SEHNR and FQNEAQ (reference sequence). The CDR3 sequence: CASSARTSVSYNEQFF. The CDR3 nucleotides read TGTGCCAGCAGCGCCAGGACTAGCGTTTCCTACAATGAGCAGTTCTTC.

A few counts support this clonotype. The chain joins TRBV5-1 to TRBJ2-3; TRBD1 aligns across 8 bases. The V segment lost 0 bases and the J segment 2 bases; nucleotides outside the gene matches: 14. The germline V gene has CDR1 SGHRS and CDR2 YFSETQ. This CDR3 spans 19 amino acids. In DNA form, the CDR3 reads TGCGCCAGCAGCTTGGCCGCCCCCCGGACAGGGATGGTCACAGATACGCAGTATTTT. Amino acid sequence: CASSLAAPRTGMVTDTQYF.

This sequence joins TRBV27 and TRBJ2-2; no clear D gene. Germline values: CDR1 MNHEY, CDR2 SMNVEV (reference sequence). V was shortened by 3 bases and J by 5 bases, with 4 bases between the two germline ends. CDR3 length equals 12 residues. The CDR3 region is CASSLHTGELFF. DNA of the CDR3: TGTGCCAGCAGTTTGCATACCGGGGAGCTGTTTTTT.

This clonotype has at least ten counts. V and J are TRBV9 and TRBJ2-3; 8 bases line up with TRBD2. V trimming: 0 bases; J trimming: 4 bases; junction bases outside the gene matches: 4. Germline CDR1 SGDLS, CDR2 YYNGEE. This CDR3 region has 15 residues. The CDR3 nucleotides are TGTGCCAGCAGCGTAGACGGGAGGGCGGCAGATACGCAGTATTTT. Its translation is CASSVDGRAADTQYF.

V is TRBV27 and J is TRBJ1-2; no clear D gene. Per germline, CDR1 MNHEY and CDR2 SMNVEV (reference sequence). This CDR3 is 13 amino acids long. V was trimmed by 2 bases and J by 5 bases, leaving 9 bases between them. This CDR3 reads CASSLGVQYGYTF. For the CDR3, the DNA is TGTGCCAGCAGTTTAGGTGTACAGTATGGCTACACCTTC.

This clonotype was picked up a small number of times. The J gene is TRBJ2-3, the V gene TRBV7-9; no definite D call. Germline loops: CDR1 SEHNR, CDR2 FQNEAQ (reference sequence). This CDR3 contains 14 residues. The ends were cut back, 1 base at V and 2 bases at J, with 7 bases in the middle. The CDR3 sequence: CASSLDKPTDTQYF. CDR3 bases: TGTGCCAGCAGCTTAGATAAACCCACAGATACGCAGTATTTT.

As for this clonotype: Since a much larger clone is just one base distant, this may be a read error. The chain links TRBV5-1 to TRBJ2-7; no reliable D call. V lost 1 base to trimming and J lost 5 bases, with 4 bases between them. Germline V gene sequence: CDR1 SGHRS, CDR2 YFSETQ. The CDR3 covers 11 residues. This chain's CDR3 is CASSLYDEQYF. CDR3 nucleotides: TGCGCCAGCAGCTTGTACGACGAGCAGTACTTC.

A few counts support this clonotype. The V gene is TRBV7-8, the J gene TRBJ2-5, with D perhaps TRBD2 (6 bases). The V end was cut by 5 bases, the J end by 5 bases, with 15 bases between. This CDR3 region has 14 residues. Germline V CDR1 and CDR2: SGHVS, FQNEAQ. The chain's CDR3 is CASSLGLLGETQYF. CDR3 DNA: TGTGCCAGCAGCCTGGGACTCCTCGGGGAGACCCAGTACTTC.

This clonotype was seen ten or more times. CDR3 coding DNA: TGTGCCAGCAGTTACTCGTATCGGCCTAGCGGGAGTCTAGGATACGAGCAGTTCTTC. Amino acids: CASSYSYRPSGSLGYEQFF. The chain combines TRBV6-5 with TRBJ2-1, with TRBD2 matching 10 bases. Unmatched junction bases numbered 18, after V lost 0 bases and J lost 10 bases. Germline V gives CDR1 MNHEY, CDR2 SVGAGI. The CDR3 is 19 residues long.

The chain employs TRBV11-2 and TRBJ2-5; TRBD2 might be the D (6 bases). The germline V gene encodes CDR1 SGHAT and CDR2 FQNNGV. The CDR3 has 18 amino acids. Trimming shortened V by 5 bases and J by 4 bases, and 26 bases separated the two germline ends. The CDR3 loop reads CASSRPPGTPKKGETQYF. The CDR3 coding sequence is TGTGCCAGCAGCCGCCCACCCGGGACTCCAAAGAAGGGAGAGACCCAGTACTTC. Full variable domain (outside the CDR3, taken from reference TRBV11-2 and TRBJ2-5): EAGVAQSPRYKIIEKRQSVAFWCNPISGHATLYWYQQILGQGPKLLIQFQNNGVVDDSQLPKDRFSAERLKGVDSTLKIQPAKLEDSAVYLCASSRPPGTPKKGETQYFGPGTRLLVL.

V gene TRBV28 combines with J gene TRBJ1-2; no reliable D call. The CDR3 consists of 13 residues. V was cut by 10 bases and J by 0 bases, with 12 bases left in between. Per the germline V gene, CDR1 is MDHEN and CDR2 is SYDVKM. The CDR3 DNA follows: TGTGCCACCCAGGACCCCCCTAACTATGGCTACACCTTC. The encoded protein is CATQDPPNYGYTF.

A remark on this clonotype: The junction departs from germline at one end; a sequencing error may be responsible. The chain is built from TRBV20-1 and TRBJ2-5; D uncertain. CDR3 size: 15 residues. Per the germline V gene, CDR1 is DFQATT and CDR2 is SNEGSKA (reference sequence). The CDR3 DNA reads TGCAGTGCTAGACCCTGGACCTTCCCTCAAGGGACCCAGTACTTC. As protein: CSARPWTFPQGTQYF.

The V call is TRBV29-1, the J call TRBJ2-7; TRBD2 might be the D (7 bases). CDR1 and CDR2 from the germline V gene are SQVTM and ANQGSEA. With 6 bases removed from V and 5 bases from J, the gap between germline ends came to 14 bases. The CDR3 extends over 12 amino acids. The CDR3 protein is CSVTGGYHEQYF. CDR3 nucleotides: TGCAGCGTGACGGGGGGCTACCACGAGCAGTACTTC.

This clonotype appeared many times. The J gene is TRBJ2-6, the V gene TRBV10-3, with 8 bases that match TRBD1. V shed 1 base, J shed 0 bases, and the junction held 2 bases outside the gene matches. This CDR3 spans 17 amino acids. Germline assignment: CDR1 ENHRY and CDR2 SYGVKD. The CDR3 DNA follows: TGTGCCATCAGTGAGTACAGGGGGGACTCTGGGGCCAACGTCCTGACTTTC. Protein: CAISEYRGDSGANVLTF.

The sample holds many counts of this clonotype. The rearrangement links TRBV7-9 to TRBJ2-7; no reliable D call. Trimming cost V 0 bases and J 6 bases, with 9 bases left between them. The CDR3 has 13 amino acids. CDR1 SEHNR and CDR2 FQNEAQ come from the germline V gene (reference sequence). The CDR3: CASSLAARPEQYF. The CDR3 nucleotides read TGTGCCAGCAGCTTAGCAGCAAGACCCGAGCAGTACTTC.

This clonotype was found a few times. This chain uses TRBV7-9 with TRBJ1-5, with 10 bases identical to TRBD1. There are 15 residues in the CDR3. Per the germline V gene, CDR1 is SEHNR and CDR2 is FQNEAQ (reference sequence). The V segment lost 4 bases and the J segment 4 bases; nucleotides outside the gene matches: 4. The CDR3: CASSSGTGVNQPQHF. CDR3 nucleotides: TGTGCCAGCAGCTCTGGGACAGGGGTAAATCAGCCCCAGCATTTT.

The genes are TRBV7-2 and TRBJ1-3, with D possibly being TRBD1 (6 bases). V was trimmed by 5 bases and J by 2 bases, leaving 16 bases between them. The V gene's germline CDR1 is SGHTA and CDR2 FQGNSA. The CDR3 totals 16 residues. The CDR3 here is CASSLQDGGPGNTIYF. CDR3 nucleotide sequence: TGTGCCAGCAGCCTACAGGACGGGGGCCCTGGAAACACCATATATTTT.

This clonotype has just a few counts. CDR3: CASSLGGNWKQYF. DNA of the CDR3: TGTGCCAGCAGTTTAGGAGGGAATTGGAAACAGTACTTC. The chain carries TRBV12-3 or TRBV12-4 and TRBJ2-7; tentatively, D is TRBD2 (5 bases). The CDR3 totals 13 residues. V lost 1 base and J lost 10, with 14 bases in between.

This clonotype was seen a handful of times. The chain employs TRBV15 and TRBJ1-5; the D gene is possibly TRBD1 (6 bases). V was shortened by 4 bases and J by 4 bases, with 8 bases between the two germline ends. Germline-derived CDR1 and CDR2 are LNHNV and YYDKDF (reference sequence). The CDR3 contains 13 residues. CDR3 sequence: CATSKGGNQPQHF. DNA for the CDR3: TGTGCCACCAGCAAAGGGGGGAATCAGCCCCAGCATTTT.

The chain has TRBV4-3 and TRBJ2-1; D is possibly TRBD1 (6 bases). The germline V and J ends were trimmed by 1 base and 8 bases, with 21 bases remaining between them. Per the germline V gene, CDR1 is LGHNA and CDR2 is YSLEER. The CDR3 consists of 17 residues. CDR3 nucleotide sequence: TGCGCCAGCAGCCAAGCTCCCCGACAGGTACGGGTGGATGAGCAGTTCTTC. Protein sequence: CASSQAPRQVRVDEQFF.

The V call is TRBV4-3, the J call TRBJ1-4; 9 positions match TRBD1. V lost 4 bases and J lost 8; bases outside the gene matches: 5. The CDR3 has 14 residues. Germline V lookup: CDR1 LGHNA, CDR2 YSLEER. CDR3 in amino acids: CASSPDRGGEKLFF. The CDR3 DNA reads as TGCGCCAGCAGCCCAGACAGGGGGGGCGAAAAACTGTTTTTT.

V is TRBV30 and J is TRBJ2-2; no definite D call. Germline loops: CDR1 GTSNPN, CDR2 SVGIG (reference sequence). V was trimmed by 4 bases and J by 7 bases, leaving 7 bases between them. This CDR3 has 11 residues. The CDR3 reads CAWKDFGELFF. CDR3 coding DNA: TGTGCCTGGAAGGATTTCGGGGAGCTGTTTTTT.

This clonotype was found a few times. This sequence joins TRBV4-2 and TRBJ2-1; D is unclear. The CDR3 spans 16 residues. Looked up from germline, CDR1 is LGHNA and CDR2 is YNFKEQ. V shed 0 bases and J shed 4 bases, with 13 bases lying between them. CDR3 residues: CASSQDRLPLYNEQFF. CDR3 sequence (DNA): TGTGCCAGCAGCCAAGATCGGCTGCCCCTTTACAATGAGCAGTTCTTC.

V gene TRBV20-1 combines with J gene TRBJ2-1; D is uncertain. This CDR3 has 16 residues. Trimming stripped 0 bases from V and 5 bases from J, with 17 bases between. CDR1 and CDR2 (germline): DFQATT, SNEGSKA (reference sequence). CDR3 nucleotide sequence: TGCAGTGCTAGAGAGGTATTCCGCCTCTCTCACAATGAGCAGTTCTTC. It is translated as CSAREVFRLSHNEQFF.